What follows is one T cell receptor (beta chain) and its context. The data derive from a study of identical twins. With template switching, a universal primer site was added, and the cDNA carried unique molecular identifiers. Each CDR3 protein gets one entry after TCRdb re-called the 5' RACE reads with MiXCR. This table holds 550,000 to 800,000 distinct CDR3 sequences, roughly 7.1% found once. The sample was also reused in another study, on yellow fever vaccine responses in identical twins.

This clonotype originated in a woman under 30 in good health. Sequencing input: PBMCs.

The CDR3 region has the DNA TGCGCCAGCAGCCCAAGCCGGGCCGGTACGCAGTATTTT. Its protein is CASSPSRAGTQYF. The chain employs TRBV5-1 and TRBJ2-3; D remains unclear. The CDR3 has 13 residues. Trimming shortened V by 4 bases and J by 8 bases, and 14 bases separated the two germline ends. Germline V gives CDR1 SGHRS, CDR2 YFSETQ.